Shown below are 18 T cell receptor beta chains from a single sample sequenced in a study of cytomegalovirus exposure and HLA in healthy donors. The repertoire was sequenced with immunoSEQ multiplex PCR; TCRdb's copy has only in-frame clones and lacks some. Counted here are about 60,000 clones, more than 90% occurring once; the ten biggest clones make up more than 0.85%. The sample comprised PBMCs. These receptors all come from a man aged 18 to 30 in good health and CMV-seronegative.

The chain uses TRBV11-2 and TRBJ1-5; TRBD1 might be the D (5 bases). V was trimmed by 5 bases and J by 2 bases, leaving 16 bases between them. This CDR3 is built from 16 residues. Germline V gene sequence: CDR1 SGHAT, CDR2 FQNNGV. The DNA of the CDR3 is TGTGCCAGCAGCGAGACGGGGGAGGAGGGCAATCAGCCCCAGCATTTT. It translates to CASSETGEEGNQPQHF.

In DNA form, the CDR3 reads TGTGCCAGCAGTTTTGCAGTCGGCGGGCCTAGCTCCTACGAGCAGTACTTC. It translates to CASSFAVGGPSSYEQYF. The chain recombines TRBV27 with TRBJ2-7, with a possible D match to TRBD2 (5 bases). The CDR3 spans 17 residues. Trimming shortened V by 3 bases and J by 0 bases, and 18 bases separated the two germline ends. Germline CDR1 and CDR2: MNHEY and SMNVEV (reference sequence).

This chain connects TRBV28 to TRBJ2-2; D may be TRBD1 (5 bases). Germline V gene sequence: CDR1 MDHEN, CDR2 SYDVKM. With 6 bases removed from V and 3 bases from J, the gap between germline ends came to 17 bases. CDR3 length equals 16 residues. The CDR3 sequence is CASRGVGQTYTGELFF. DNA for the CDR3: TGTGCCAGCAGAGGGGTGGGGCAGACCTACACCGGGGAGCTGTTTTTT.

The V gene is TRBV7-6, the J gene TRBJ1-3; D perhaps matches TRBD1 (6 bases). V lost 5 bases and J lost 0, with 11 bases in between. This CDR3 region has 15 residues. CDR1 SGHVS and CDR2 FNYEAQ come from the germline V gene. CDR3 nucleotides: TGTGCCAGCAGCCCGACAGGTGCCTCTGGAAACACCATATATTTT. It yields the protein CASSPTGASGNTIYF.

As to this clone: This CDR3 is also generated by other DNA sequences in the sample. J is TRBJ2-1 and V is TRBV10-3, with a possible D match to TRBD1 (5 bases). Germline assignment: CDR1 ENHRY and CDR2 SYGVKD. The CDR3 sequence is 15 residues long. V was pared by 2 bases and J by 7 bases, with 15 bases between. This CDR3 is CAISEGADPGNEQFF. CDR3 sequence (DNA): TGTGCCATCAGTGAGGGGGCCGATCCCGGGAATGAGCAGTTCTTC.

The rearrangement uses TRBV28 and TRBJ2-1, with 7 bases fitting TRBD2. J lost 0 bases, V lost 3 bases, and 2 bases had no gene match. Germline V gives CDR1 MDHEN, CDR2 SYDVKM. This CDR3 comprises 15 residues. The CDR3 sequence: CASSLGGSSYNEQFF. In DNA form, the CDR3 reads TGTGCCAGCAGTTTGGGGGGGAGCTCCTACAATGAGCAGTTCTTC. Using reference TRBV28 and TRBJ2-1 for the parts outside the CDR3, the full variable domain is DVKVTQSSRYLVKRTGEKVFLECVQDMDHENMFWYRQDPGLGLRLIYFSYDVKMKEKGDIPEGYSVSREKKERFSLILESASTNQTSMYLCASSLGGSSYNEQFFGPGTRLTVL.

The chain has TRBV29-1 and TRBJ2-3, with TRBD1 as a possible D gene (6 bases). V lost 4 bases, J lost 2 bases, and 13 bases lay in between. Germline CDR1 reads SQVTM; CDR2 reads ANQGSEA. This CDR3 is built from 14 residues. The CDR3 spells CSVGRDTNTDTQYF. CDR3 bases: TGCAGCGTTGGACGGGACACAAACACAGATACGCAGTATTTT.

This sequence joins TRBV6-5 and TRBJ2-7, with TRBD1 as a possible D gene (6 bases). The CDR3 consists of 13 residues. Germline CDR1 reads MNHEY; CDR2 reads SVGAGI. Trimming shortened V by 5 bases and J by 6 bases, and 14 bases separated the two germline ends. CDR3: CASSVLGQFEQYF. The CDR3, as DNA: TGTGCCAGCAGTGTCCTCGGACAGTTCGAGCAGTACTTC.

This rearrangement joins TRBV28 to TRBJ2-7; D is perhaps TRBD2 (6 bases). The CDR3 is 14 amino acids. Germline V gives CDR1 MDHEN, CDR2 SYDVKM. The germline V and J ends were trimmed by 6 bases and 2 bases, with 14 bases remaining between them. CDR3 DNA: TGTGCCAGCAGCCTTCCTAGCGATACCTACGAGCAGTACTTC. Amino acid sequence: CASSLPSDTYEQYF.

This sequence joins TRBV2 and TRBJ1-1, with D perhaps matching TRBD1 (5 bases). Germline V gene sequence: CDR1 SNHLY, CDR2 FYNNEI. Trimming took off 8 bases at V and 3 bases at J, with 16 bases between the two ends. The CDR3 has 14 residues. The DNA for the CDR3 is TGTGCCAGCGGGGGGGACGCCTTTGACACTGAAGCTTTCTTT. Protein: CASGGDAFDTEAFF.

The chain links TRBV6-5 to TRBJ2-7, with 9 bases that match TRBD2. The V and J ends lost 4 bases and 3 bases, in that order; junction bases with no gene match: 4. Germline CDR1 reads MNHEY; CDR2 reads SVGAGI. The CDR3 has 14 residues. The DNA of the CDR3 is TGTGCCAGCAGTTCCGATAGCGGGAGCTACGAGCAGTACTTC. Translation gives CASSSDSGSYEQYF.

The rearrangement links TRBV11-2 to TRBJ2-3; a weak D match, TRBD1 (5 bases). The CDR3 is 15 residues long. The V gene lost 1 base and the J gene lost 5 bases, with 13 bases spanning the gap. Germline V gene sequence: CDR1 SGHAT, CDR2 FQNNGV. Here the CDR3 DNA reads TGTGCCAGCAGCTTAGGTGCAGGGCAGGGAGATACGCAGTATTTT. Residues: CASSLGAGQGDTQYF.

CDR3 loop: CASSSGLPPTEQYF. DNA for the CDR3: TGTGCCAGCAGTTCGGGACTCCCACCTACTGAGCAGTACTTC. The rearrangement joins TRBV27 to TRBJ2-7; a possible D gene is TRBD2 (6 bases). CDR1 and CDR2 (germline): MNHEY, SMNVEV (reference sequence). V was trimmed by 4 bases and J by 7 bases, leaving 17 bases between them. The CDR3 extends over 14 amino acids.

The chain couples TRBV12-5 to TRBJ2-1; D remains unclear. Trimming took 3 bases from V and 7 from J, leaving 7 bases between them. The germline V gene encodes CDR1 LGHNT and CDR2 FRNRAP. This CDR3 has 12 residues. The chain's CDR3 is CASGFISNEQFF. The CDR3 coding sequence is TGTGCTAGTGGTTTTATTTCTAATGAGCAGTTCTTC.

This clone was observed once. This chain links TRBV28 with TRBJ2-5, with TRBD2 as a possible D gene (6 bases). The CDR3 totals 14 residues. Germline V gene lookup returns CDR1 MDHEN and CDR2 SYDVKM. Between the trimmed V and J ends, which lost 7 bases and 5 bases, there was a span of 17 bases. This CDR3 reads CASTLTSRAETQYF. DNA for the CDR3: TGTGCCAGCACCCTCACTAGCAGGGCGGAGACCCAGTACTTC.

The genes are TRBV19 and TRBJ2-7; TRBD2 is a possible D gene (6 bases). Germline-derived CDR1 and CDR2 are LNHDA and SQIVND (reference sequence). V lost 5 bases and J 2 bases, leaving 19 bases between the germline ends. The CDR3 has 16 amino acids. The CDR3: CASSPSTGTGAYEQYF. The CDR3 DNA is TGTGCCAGTAGTCCGTCCACCGGGACTGGGGCCTACGAGCAGTACTTC.

The chain carries TRBV10-3 and TRBJ2-5; the match to TRBD2 covers 12 bases. Germline V gives CDR1 ENHRY, CDR2 SYGVKD. This CDR3 is built from 17 residues. The V segment lost 11 bases and the J segment 2 bases; nucleotides outside the gene matches: 15. The CDR3 nucleotides are TGTGCCGCCAATGGGGGAACCGGGACTAGCGGGCAAGAGACCCAGTACTTC. As protein: CAANGGTGTSGQETQYF.

Only one count was recorded for this clone. The V and J genes are TRBV7-9 and TRBJ1-2; no clear D gene. Per germline, CDR1 SEHNR and CDR2 FQNEAQ (reference sequence). CDR3 length: 13 amino acids. V lost 4 bases, J lost 5 bases, and 11 bases lay in between. The CDR3, as DNA: TGTGCCAGCAGCTCAACCACAGAATATGGCTACACCTTC. Amino acids: CASSSTTEYGYTF.